The sequence of this TCR beta chain was determined in a study of cytomegalovirus exposure and HLA in healthy donors. Study-level points and caveats: In a later analysis, HLA-associated TCR beta chains were more clonally expanded than equally common others.

Notes on this clone: The antigen remains undetermined.

PCR used 60 Vbeta primers and 13 Jbeta primers. Clones were sequenced by immunoSEQ multiplex PCR, and TCRdb holds only the in-frame ones, with some missing. The sample includes some 240,000 clones, around 90% of them seen just once. Per germline, CDR1 SGHDT and CDR2 YYEEEE. V lost 3 bases and J lost 5; bases outside the gene matches: 5. The CDR3 runs 16 residues. J is TRBJ2-7 and V is TRBV5-6, with 16 bases identical to TRBD2. The clonotype originates from a girl aged 2-15 years in good health and CMV-seronegative. The sequencing input was PBMCs. This CDR3 reads CASSWGTSGGVNEQYF. The CDR3 DNA reads as TGTGCCAGCAGCTGGGGGACTAGCGGGGGGGTGAACGAGCAGTACTTC.